This T cell receptor beta chain originates from a study of blood T cell repertoires in COVID-19. Germline V gene sequence: CDR1 MRHNA, CDR2 SNTAGT. Trimming shortened V by 4 bases and J by 6 bases, and 13 bases separated the two germline ends. There are 14 residues in the CDR3. In its sample, this clone was seen a few times. Here immunoSEQ multiplex PCR was the method, and the copy in TCRdb shows in-frame clones only, minus some. Counted here are around 140,000 clones, more than 60% occurring once; the ten biggest clones make up 1.9%. Sequencing input: peripheral blood. The sequence came from a woman aged 60-70 years with acute or convalescent COVID-19. The chain combines TRBV6-4 with TRBJ2-1, with a weak D call TRBD2 (6 bases). The DNA of the CDR3 is TGTGCCAGCAGTGCTAGGCAGGGAGGCAATGAGCAGTTCTTC. Translation gives CASSARQGGNEQFF.